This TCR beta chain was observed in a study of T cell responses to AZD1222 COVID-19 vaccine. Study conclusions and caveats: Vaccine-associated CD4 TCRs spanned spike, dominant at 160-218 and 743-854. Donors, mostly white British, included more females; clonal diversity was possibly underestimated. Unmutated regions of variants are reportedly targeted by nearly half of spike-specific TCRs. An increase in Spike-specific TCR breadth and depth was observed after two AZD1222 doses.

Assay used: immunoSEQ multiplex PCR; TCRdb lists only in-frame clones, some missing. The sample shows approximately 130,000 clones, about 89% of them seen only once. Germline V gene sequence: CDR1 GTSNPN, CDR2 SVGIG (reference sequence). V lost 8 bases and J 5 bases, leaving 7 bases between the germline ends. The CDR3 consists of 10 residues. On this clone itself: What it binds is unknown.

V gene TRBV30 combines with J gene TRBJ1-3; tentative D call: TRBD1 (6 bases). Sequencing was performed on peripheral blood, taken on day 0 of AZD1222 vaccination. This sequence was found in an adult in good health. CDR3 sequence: CAQGRNTIYF. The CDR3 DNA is TGTGCCCAGGGGCGAAACACCATATATTTT.